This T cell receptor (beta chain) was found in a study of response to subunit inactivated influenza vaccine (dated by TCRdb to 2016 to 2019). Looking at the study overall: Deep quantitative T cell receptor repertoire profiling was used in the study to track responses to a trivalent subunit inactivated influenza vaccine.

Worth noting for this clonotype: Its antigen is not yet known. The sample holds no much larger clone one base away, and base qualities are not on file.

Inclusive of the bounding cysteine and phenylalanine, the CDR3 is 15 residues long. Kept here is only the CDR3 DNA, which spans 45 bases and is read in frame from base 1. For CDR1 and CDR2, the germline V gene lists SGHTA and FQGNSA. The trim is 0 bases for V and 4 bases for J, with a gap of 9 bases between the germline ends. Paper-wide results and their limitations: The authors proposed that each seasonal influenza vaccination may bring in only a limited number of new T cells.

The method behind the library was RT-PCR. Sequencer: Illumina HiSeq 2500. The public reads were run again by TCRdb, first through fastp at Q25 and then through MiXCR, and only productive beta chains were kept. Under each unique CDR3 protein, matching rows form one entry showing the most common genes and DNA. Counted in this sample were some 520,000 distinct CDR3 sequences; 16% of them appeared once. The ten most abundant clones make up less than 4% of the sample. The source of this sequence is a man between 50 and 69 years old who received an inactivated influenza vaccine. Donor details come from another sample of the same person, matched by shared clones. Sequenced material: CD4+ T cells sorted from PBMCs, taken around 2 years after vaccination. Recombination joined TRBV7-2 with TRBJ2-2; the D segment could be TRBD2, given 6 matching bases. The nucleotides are TGTGCCAGCAGCTTAGCGCGGGGTGGCACCGGGGAGCTGTTTTTT. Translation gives CASSLARGGTGELFF.